The sequence of this T cell receptor (beta chain) was determined in a study of CXCR3-negative and CXCR3-positive naive CD8 T cells (dated by TCRdb to about 2019). For the wider study: Approximately 130 million TRB reads were obtained in total, roughly 1.5 +/- 0.3 million reads per library. Diversity and physicochemical repertoire analyses were performed on about a dozen donors pooled from two independent experiments. The TRBV-TRBJ cluster analysis covered naive subsets from 5 donors and memory cells from 3 donors. The study at large found these results: Because surface CD5, which has been linked to self-reactivity in mice, was comparable between naive subsets, TCR interaction strength was also inferred from TRB CDR3 physicochemical properties. Compared with CXCR3-negative naive cells, CXCR3-positive naive cells had TRB CDR3s with higher hydrophobicity (lower Kidera factor 4), lower energy, and higher strength and volume indices. Freshly isolated PBMCs were used for most assays because CXCR3 expression went down partially after cryopreservation. Within the same donor, TRBV-TRBJ usage looked similar between naive CXCR3-negative and CXCR3-positive cells, but memory cells had distinct patterns. Both naive subsets had comparably high repertoire diversity, while memory CD8+ T cells had much lower repertoire diversity.

Each CD8+ T cell subset was flow-sorted in triplicate, with about 320,000 cells per subset placed directly into RLT lysis buffer. To keep memory contaminants out, a stringent definition of naive CD8+ T cells was applied: CD45RO-CCR7+CD27+CD95-. Standard density gradient centrifugation was used to isolate peripheral blood mononuclear cells from buffy coats. A FACSAria III was used to flow-sort naive CXCR3-negative and CXCR3-positive CD8+ T cells. Total RNA was extracted from sorted cells with an RNeasy Mini Kit. Of note for this clonotype: No antigen is known for it.

The sequencing machine was a NextSeq 550. The Human TCR Profiling Kit (MiLaboratory) was used to prepare UMI-labeled 5' RACE TRB cDNA libraries. cDNA synthesis used the entire amount of extracted RNA, and PCR amplification then used the entire amount of cDNA produced. The libraries were made side by side, with each library going through the same number of PCR cycles. As for the authors' bioinformatics: With a minimum of two reads required per UMI, MIGEC and MiXCR pulled out about 50,000 +/- 10,000 unique UMI-labeled TRB cDNA molecules from each library. On average, roughly 40,000 +/- 10,000 functional in-frame TRB CDR3 nucleotide clonotypes lacking stop codons were found per library. After each sample was downsampled to 5000 UMI-labeled TRB molecules, VDJtools was used to calculate diversity metrics such as normalized Shannon-Wiener and Chao1. Clonotype-size-weighted physicochemical properties of the central five CDR3 residues (interaction energy, strength, volume and Kidera factor 4) were computed in VDJtools. Each CDR3 protein sequence appears as one entry after TCRdb reprocessed the reads, and no DNA is included. These V and J calls originate from TCRdb's pipeline instead of the authors' own analysis. This specimen's table enumerates 140,000 to 150,000 distinct CDR3 sequences. The ten top clones hold roughly 0.28% of the sample.

Counted from cysteine to phenylalanine, this CDR3 has 14 amino acids. The coding DNA is unavailable. The germline V gene specifies SGHAT as CDR1 and FQNNGV as CDR2. The sample taken for sequencing was naive CXCR3+ CD8+ T cells from blood. The sample's cell subset or site, from its label and the paper: CD45RO-CCR7+CD27+CD95- naive CD8+ T cells expressing CXCR3 (TNR3+). The sequence came from a human donor in good health. Some clones in this sample may be carry-over from other donors' samples. The V and J segments used are TRBV11-2 and TRBJ1-1; checking the TCRdb D call of TRBD1 is not possible without DNA. CDR3 sequence: CASSFADRYTEAFF.